This section outlines one T cell receptor beta chain sequence together with its context. This specimen belongs to a study of blood T cell repertoires in COVID-19. Looking at the study overall: Donors in the United States, Italy and Spain gave samples during acute or convalescent COVID-19.

In the authors' workflow: Estimation of nucleated cell counts was performed using reference gene primer amplification. Assay used: immunoSEQ multiplex PCR; TCRdb lists only in-frame clones, some missing. The V and J calls and the clone size are those of that table, but D and trimming were determined from the DNA. The data contain roughly 410,000 clones, roughly 90% of them singletons. The germline V gene has CDR1 SEHNR and CDR2 FQNEAQ (reference sequence). The CDR3 contains 15 residues. The trim removed 8 bases at V and 4 bases at J, leaving 9 bases unmatched. This TCR derives from a man aged 35-49 years with acute or convalescent COVID-19. Sequenced input: peripheral blood. The chain joins TRBV7-9 to TRBJ2-2; TRBD1 aligns across 8 bases. The CDR3 reads CASLGRGLPTGELFF. The CDR3 coding sequence is TGTGCCAGCTTGGGCAGGGGGCTTCCCACCGGGGAGCTGTTTTTT.